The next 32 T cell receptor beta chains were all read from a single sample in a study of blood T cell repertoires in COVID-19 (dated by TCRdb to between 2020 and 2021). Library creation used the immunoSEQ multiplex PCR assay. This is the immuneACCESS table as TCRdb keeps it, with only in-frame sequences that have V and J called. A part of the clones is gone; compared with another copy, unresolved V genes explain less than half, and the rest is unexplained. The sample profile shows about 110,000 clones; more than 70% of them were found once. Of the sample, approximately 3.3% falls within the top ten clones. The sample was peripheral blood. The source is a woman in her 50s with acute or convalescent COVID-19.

CDR3 protein: CASSPQGMNTEAFF. CDR3 DNA: TGTGCCAGCAGCCCTCAGGGCATGAACACTGAAGCTTTCTTT. This rearrangement joins TRBV5-6 to TRBJ1-1; D might be TRBD1 (5 bases). Per the germline V gene, CDR1 is SGHDT and CDR2 is YYEEEE. Trimming pared 4 bases from V and 0 bases from J, leaving 10 bases between. The CDR3 extends over 14 amino acids.

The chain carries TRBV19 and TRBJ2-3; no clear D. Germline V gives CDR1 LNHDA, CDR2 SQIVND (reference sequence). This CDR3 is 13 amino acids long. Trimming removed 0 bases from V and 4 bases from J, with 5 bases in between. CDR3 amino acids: CASSIDNSDTQYF. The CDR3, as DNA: TGTGCCAGTAGTATAGATAATTCAGATACGCAGTATTTT.

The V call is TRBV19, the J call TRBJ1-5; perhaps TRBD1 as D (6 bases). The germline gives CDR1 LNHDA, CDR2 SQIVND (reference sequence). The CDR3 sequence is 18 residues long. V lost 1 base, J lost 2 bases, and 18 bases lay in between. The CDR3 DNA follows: TGTGCCAGTAGTATAGGTACTTCGGGGGGCCGCGGCAATCAGCCCCAGCATTTT. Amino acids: CASSIGTSGGRGNQPQHF.

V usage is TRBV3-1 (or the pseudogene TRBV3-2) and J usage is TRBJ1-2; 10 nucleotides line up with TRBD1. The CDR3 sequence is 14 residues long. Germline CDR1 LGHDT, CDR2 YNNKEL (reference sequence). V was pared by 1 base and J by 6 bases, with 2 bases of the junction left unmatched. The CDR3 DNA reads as TGTGCCAGCAGCCAAGCCGGGACAGGGGATGGCTACACCTTC. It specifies CASSQAGTGDGYTF.

The CDR3 DNA reads TGCAGCGTTGAAGACGTCGGCACTGAAGCTTTCTTT. This gives the protein CSVEDVGTEAFF. The chain links TRBV29-1 to TRBJ1-1; D gene uncertain. The ends were cut back, 0 bases at V and 4 bases at J, with 6 bases in the middle. Germline CDR1 is SQVTM and CDR2 is ANQGSEA. This CDR3 has 12 residues.

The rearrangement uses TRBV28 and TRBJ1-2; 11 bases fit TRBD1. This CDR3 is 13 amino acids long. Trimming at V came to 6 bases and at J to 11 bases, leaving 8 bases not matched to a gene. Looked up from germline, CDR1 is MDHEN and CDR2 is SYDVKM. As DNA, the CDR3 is TGTGCCAGCAGAGCCGGGGGACAGGGGGGGTACACCTTC. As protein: CASRAGGQGGYTF.

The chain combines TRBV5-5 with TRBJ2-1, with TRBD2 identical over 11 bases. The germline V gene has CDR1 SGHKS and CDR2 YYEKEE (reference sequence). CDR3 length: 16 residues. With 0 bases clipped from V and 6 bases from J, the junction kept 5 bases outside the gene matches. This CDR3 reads CASSLGGLAGSNEQFF. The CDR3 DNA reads TGTGCCAGCAGCTTGGGTGGACTAGCGGGTAGCAATGAGCAGTTCTTC. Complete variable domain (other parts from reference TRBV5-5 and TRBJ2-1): DAGVTQSPTHLIKTRGQQVTLRCSPISGHKSVSWYQQVLGQGPQFIFQYYEKEERGRGNFPDRFSARQFPNYSSELNVNALLLGDSALYLCASSLGGLAGSNEQFFGPGTRLTVL.

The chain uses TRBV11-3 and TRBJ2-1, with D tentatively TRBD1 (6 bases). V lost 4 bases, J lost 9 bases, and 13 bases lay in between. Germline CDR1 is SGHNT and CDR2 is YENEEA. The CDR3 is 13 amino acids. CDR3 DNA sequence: TGTGCCAGCAGCTCAGGGGCAGGATTTGAGCAGTTCTTC. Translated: CASSSGAGFEQFF.

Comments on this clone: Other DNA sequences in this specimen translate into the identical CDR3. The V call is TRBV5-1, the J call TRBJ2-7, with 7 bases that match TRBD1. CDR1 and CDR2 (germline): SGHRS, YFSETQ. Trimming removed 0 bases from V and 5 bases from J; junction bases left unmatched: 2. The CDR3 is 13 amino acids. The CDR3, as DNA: TGCGCCAGCAGCTTGGGCCAGGGGGACGAGCAGTACTTC. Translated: CASSLGQGDEQYF.

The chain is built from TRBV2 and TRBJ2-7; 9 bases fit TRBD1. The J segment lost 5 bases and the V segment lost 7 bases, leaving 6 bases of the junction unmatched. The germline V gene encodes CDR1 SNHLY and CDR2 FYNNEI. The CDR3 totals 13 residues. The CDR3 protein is CASMGQGGHEQYF. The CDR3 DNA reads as TGTGCCAGCATGGGACAGGGAGGGCACGAGCAGTACTTC.

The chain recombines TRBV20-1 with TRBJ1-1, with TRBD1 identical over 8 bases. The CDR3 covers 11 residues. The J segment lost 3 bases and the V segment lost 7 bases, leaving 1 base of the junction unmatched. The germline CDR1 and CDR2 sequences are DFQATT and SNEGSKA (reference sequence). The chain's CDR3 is CSEQGDTEAFF. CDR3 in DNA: TGCAGTGAACAGGGGGACACTGAAGCTTTCTTT.

CDR3 in amino acids: CSASWGQGPYNEQFF. DNA for the CDR3: TGCAGTGCTAGTTGGGGACAGGGACCCTACAATGAGCAGTTCTTC. This chain links TRBV20-1 with TRBJ2-1; 9 positions agree with TRBD1. Trimming at V came to 3 bases and at J to 2 bases, leaving 5 bases not matched to a gene. Germline lookup yields CDR1 DFQATT and CDR2 SNEGSKA (reference sequence). This CDR3 contains 15 residues.

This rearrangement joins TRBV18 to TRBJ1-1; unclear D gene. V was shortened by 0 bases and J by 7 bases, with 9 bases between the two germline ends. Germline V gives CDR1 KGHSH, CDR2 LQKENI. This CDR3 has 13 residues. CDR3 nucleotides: TGTGCCAGCTCACCACCGGAGCAGCATGAAGCTTTCTTT. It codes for CASSPPEQHEAFF.

CDR3 sequence (DNA): TGTGCCAGCAGTGCAGGGAGGAAGGACGCCGGGGAGCTGTTTTTT. Translation: CASSAGRKDAGELFF. The V call is TRBV2, the J call TRBJ2-2; a possible D gene is TRBD2 (6 bases). CDR3 length equals 15 residues. CDR1 is SNHLY, CDR2 FYNNEI, per germline. Deletions cut 4 bases from V and 6 bases from J, with 15 bases between.

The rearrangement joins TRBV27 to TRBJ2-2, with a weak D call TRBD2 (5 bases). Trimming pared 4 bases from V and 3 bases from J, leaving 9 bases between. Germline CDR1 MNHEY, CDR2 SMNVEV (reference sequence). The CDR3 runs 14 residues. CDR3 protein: CASSSGSYTGELFF. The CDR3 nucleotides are TGTGCCAGCAGTTCGGGATCTTACACCGGGGAGCTGTTTTTT.

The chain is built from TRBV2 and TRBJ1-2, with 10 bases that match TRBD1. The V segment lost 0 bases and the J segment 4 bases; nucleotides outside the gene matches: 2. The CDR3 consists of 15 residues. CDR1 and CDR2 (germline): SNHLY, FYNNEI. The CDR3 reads CASSEAGTGVYGYTF. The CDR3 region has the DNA TGTGCCAGCAGTGAAGCGGGGACAGGGGTCTATGGCTACACCTTC. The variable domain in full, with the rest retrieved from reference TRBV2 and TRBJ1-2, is EPEVTQTPSHQVTQMGQEVILRCVPISNHLYFYWYRQILGQKVEFLVSFYNNEISEKSEIFDDQFSVERPDGSNFTLKIRSTKLEDSAMYFCASSEAGTGVYGYTFGSGTRLTVV.

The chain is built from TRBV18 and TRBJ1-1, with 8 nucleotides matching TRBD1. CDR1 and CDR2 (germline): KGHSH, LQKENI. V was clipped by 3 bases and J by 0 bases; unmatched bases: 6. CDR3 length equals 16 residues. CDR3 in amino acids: CASSPTGGVVNTEAFF. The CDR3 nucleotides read TGTGCCAGCTCACCTACAGGGGGAGTAGTGAACACTGAAGCTTTCTTT.

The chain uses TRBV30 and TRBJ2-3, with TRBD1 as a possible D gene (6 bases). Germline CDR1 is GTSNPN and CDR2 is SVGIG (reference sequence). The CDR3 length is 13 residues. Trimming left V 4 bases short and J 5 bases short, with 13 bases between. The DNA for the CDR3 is TGTGCCTGGAATCAAAGGGGGAAAGATACGCAGTATTTT. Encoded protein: CAWNQRGKDTQYF.

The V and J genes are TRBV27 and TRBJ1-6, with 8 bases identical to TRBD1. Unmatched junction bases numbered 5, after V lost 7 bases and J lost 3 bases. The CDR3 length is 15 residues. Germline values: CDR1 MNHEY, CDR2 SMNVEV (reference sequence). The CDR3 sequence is CASTKDRDYNSPLHF. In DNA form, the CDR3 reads TGTGCCAGCACCAAGGACAGGGACTATAATTCACCCCTCCACTTT.

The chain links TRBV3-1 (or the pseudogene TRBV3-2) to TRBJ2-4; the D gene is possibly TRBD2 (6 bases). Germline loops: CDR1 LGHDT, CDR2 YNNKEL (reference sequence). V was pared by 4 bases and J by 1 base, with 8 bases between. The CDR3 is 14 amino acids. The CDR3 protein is CASSLAGAKNIQYF. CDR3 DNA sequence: TGTGCCAGCAGCCTGGCGGGGGCCAAAAACATTCAGTACTTC.

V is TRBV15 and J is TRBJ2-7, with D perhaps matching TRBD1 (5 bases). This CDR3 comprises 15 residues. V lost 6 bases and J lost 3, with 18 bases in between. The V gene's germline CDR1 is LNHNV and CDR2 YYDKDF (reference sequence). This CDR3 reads CATRPVGDRSYEQYF. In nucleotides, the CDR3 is TGTGCCACCAGACCAGTAGGAGACAGAAGCTACGAGCAGTACTTC.

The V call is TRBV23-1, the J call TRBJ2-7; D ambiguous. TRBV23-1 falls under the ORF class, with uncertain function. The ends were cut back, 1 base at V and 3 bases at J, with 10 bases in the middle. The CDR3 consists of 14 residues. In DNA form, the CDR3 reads TGCGCCAGCAGTCAATTTGGCCGTCACTACGAGCAGTACTTC. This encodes CASSQFGRHYEQYF.

The CDR3 region has the DNA TGTGCCAGCAGTGAAGTCCCGCAGGGGGGCGAAAAACTGTTTTTT. Translated, it gives CASSEVPQGGEKLFF. The chain combines TRBV2 with TRBJ1-4; TRBD1 agrees at 7 bases. Losses at the gene ends were 1 base for V and 8 bases for J; bases not matched to a gene: 7. The germline V gene encodes CDR1 SNHLY and CDR2 FYNNEI. There are 15 residues in the CDR3.

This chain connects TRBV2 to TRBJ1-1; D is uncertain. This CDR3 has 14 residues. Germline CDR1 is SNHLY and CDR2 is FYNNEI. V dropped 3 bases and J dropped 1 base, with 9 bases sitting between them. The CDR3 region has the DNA TGTGCCAGCAGTGAGAACGAGTGGAACACTGAAGCTTTCTTT. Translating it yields CASSENEWNTEAFF. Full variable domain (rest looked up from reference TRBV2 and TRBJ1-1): EPEVTQTPSHQVTQMGQEVILRCVPISNHLYFYWYRQILGQKVEFLVSFYNNEISEKSEIFDDQFSVERPDGSNFTLKIRSTKLEDSAMYFCASSENEWNTEAFFGQGTRLTVV.

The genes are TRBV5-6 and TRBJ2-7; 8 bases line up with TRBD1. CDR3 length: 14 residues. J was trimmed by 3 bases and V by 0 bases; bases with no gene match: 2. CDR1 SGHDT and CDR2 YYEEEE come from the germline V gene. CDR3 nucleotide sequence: TGTGCCAGCAGCTTGGGGACAGGGTACTACGAGCAGTACTTC. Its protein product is CASSLGTGYYEQYF.

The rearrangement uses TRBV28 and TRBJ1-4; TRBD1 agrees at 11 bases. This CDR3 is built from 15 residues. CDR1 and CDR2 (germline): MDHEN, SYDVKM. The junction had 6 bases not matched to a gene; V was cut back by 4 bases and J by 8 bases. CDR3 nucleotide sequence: TGTGCCAGCAGTTCCCCGGGACAGGGGGGCGAAAAACTGTTTTTT. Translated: CASSSPGQGGEKLFF.

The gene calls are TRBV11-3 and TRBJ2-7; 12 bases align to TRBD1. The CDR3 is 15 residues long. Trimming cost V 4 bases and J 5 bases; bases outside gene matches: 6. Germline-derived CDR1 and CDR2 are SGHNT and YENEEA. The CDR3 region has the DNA TGTGCCAGCAGCTCGGGACAGGGGGCTTGGAACGAGCAGTACTTC. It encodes CASSSGQGAWNEQYF.

The CDR3 is CASSPRGGPYNEQFF. In nucleotides, the CDR3 is TGTGCCAGCAGTCCCCGGGGGGGGCCATACAATGAGCAGTTCTTC. The chain carries TRBV27 and TRBJ2-1, with TRBD2 matching 8 bases. The CDR3 is 15 amino acids. V shed 5 bases and J 4 bases; nucleotides not matched to a gene: 7. CDR1 and CDR2 from the germline V gene are MNHEY and SMNVEV (reference sequence).

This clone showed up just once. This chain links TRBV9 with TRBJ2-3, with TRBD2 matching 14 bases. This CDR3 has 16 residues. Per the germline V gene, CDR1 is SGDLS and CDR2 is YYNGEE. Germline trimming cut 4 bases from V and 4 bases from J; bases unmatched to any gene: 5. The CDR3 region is CASSSPGLAGADTQYF. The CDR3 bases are TGTGCCAGCAGCTCCCCGGGACTAGCGGGAGCAGATACGCAGTATTTT.

The CDR3 here is CASSLGRYYEQYF. DNA of the CDR3: TGTGCCAGCAGTTTGGGGCGTTACTACGAGCAGTACTTC. The chain combines TRBV12-3 or TRBV12-4 with TRBJ2-7, with D tentatively TRBD1 (5 bases). This CDR3 is 13 amino acids long. The ends were cut back, 3 bases at V and 3 bases at J, with 9 bases in the middle.

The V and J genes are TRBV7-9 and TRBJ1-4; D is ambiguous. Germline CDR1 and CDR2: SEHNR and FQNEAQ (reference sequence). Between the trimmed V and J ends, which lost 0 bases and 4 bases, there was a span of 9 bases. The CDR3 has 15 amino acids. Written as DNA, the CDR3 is TGTGCCAGCAGCTTAGCTGGGCTGATTAATGAAAAACTGTTTTTT. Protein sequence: CASSLAGLINEKLFF.

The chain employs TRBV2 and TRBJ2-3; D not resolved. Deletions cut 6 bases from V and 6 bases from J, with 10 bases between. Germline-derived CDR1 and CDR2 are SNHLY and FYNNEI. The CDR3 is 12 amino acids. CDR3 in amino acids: CASRRPPDTQYF. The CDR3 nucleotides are TGTGCCAGCAGGCGGCCCCCGGATACGCAGTATTTT.